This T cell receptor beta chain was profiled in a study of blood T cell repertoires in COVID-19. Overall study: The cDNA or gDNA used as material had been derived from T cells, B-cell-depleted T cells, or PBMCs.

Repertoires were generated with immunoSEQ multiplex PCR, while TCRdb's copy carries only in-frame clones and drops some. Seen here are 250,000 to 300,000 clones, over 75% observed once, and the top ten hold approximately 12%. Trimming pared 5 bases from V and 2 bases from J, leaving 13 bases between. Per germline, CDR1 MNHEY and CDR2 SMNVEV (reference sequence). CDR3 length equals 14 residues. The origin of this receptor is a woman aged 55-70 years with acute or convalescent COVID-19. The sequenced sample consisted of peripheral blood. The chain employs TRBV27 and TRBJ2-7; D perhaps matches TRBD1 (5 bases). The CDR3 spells CASSIRVGTYEQYF. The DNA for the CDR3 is TGTGCCAGCAGTATCAGGGTTGGGACCTACGAGCAGTACTTC.